Listed below are T cell receptor beta chains from one sample, sequenced in a study of blood T cell repertoires in COVID-19. Assay used: immunoSEQ multiplex PCR; TCRdb lists only in-frame clones, some missing. This table holds 300,000 to 400,000 clones, 86% found once. What was sequenced was peripheral blood. The receptors stem from a woman aged 55 to 70 with COVID-19, enrolled during active disease. The CDR3 runs from the conserved cysteine through the conserved F or W. A D gene is named only where the DNA matches it firmly. Not all rows give a size; the values are once, few, many and, for expanded clones, a class.

clone_size: -
j_call: TRBJ2-3
v_call: TRBV5-1
d_call: -
cdr3_aa: CASSRDASGADTQYF
cdr3_nt: TGCGCCAGCAGCCGGGACGCGTCAGGGGCGGATACGCAGTATTTT

clone_size: -
j_call: TRBJ1-5
v_call: TRBV4-3
d_call: TRBD1
cdr3_aa: CASSQSGGQDQPQHF
cdr3_nt: TGCGCCAGCAGCCAATCAGGGGGCCAGGATCAGCCCCAGCATTTT

clone_size: -
j_call: TRBJ2-5
v_call: TRBV30
d_call: TRBD2
cdr3_aa: CAWIPGGLETQYF
cdr3_nt: TGTGCCTGGATCCCGGGGGGGTTAGAGACCCAGTACTTC

clone_size: -
j_call: TRBJ2-7
v_call: TRBV19
d_call: -
cdr3_aa: CASSNTFGGGEQYF
cdr3_nt: TGTGCCAGTAGTAATACATTCGGGGGTGGGGAGCAGTACTTC

clone_size: few
j_call: TRBJ1-2
v_call: TRBV19
d_call: TRBD1
cdr3_aa: CASSMAPGGWYGYTF
cdr3_nt: TGTGCCAGTAGTATGGCCCCAGGGGGCTGGTATGGCTACACCTTC

clone_size: -
j_call: TRBJ2-3
v_call: TRBV15
d_call: TRBD2
cdr3_aa: CATSRGSGGTTRDTQYF
cdr3_nt: TGTGCCACCAGCAGAGGTAGCGGGGGGACTACCAGGGATACGCAGTATTTT

clone_size: -
j_call: TRBJ2-7
v_call: TRBV5-1
d_call: TRBD2
cdr3_aa: CASSLAIAGAYEQYF
cdr3_nt: TGCGCCAGCAGCTTGGCCATAGCGGGGGCCTACGAGCAGTACTTC

clone_size: -
j_call: TRBJ2-1
v_call: TRBV7-3
d_call: -
cdr3_aa: CASSPQPGANHNEQFF
cdr3_nt: TGTGCCAGCAGCCCCCAGCCAGGGGCGAATCATAATGAGCAGTTCTTC

clone_size: -
j_call: TRBJ2-1
v_call: TRBV11-2
d_call: TRBD2
cdr3_aa: CASLAGIYNEQFF
cdr3_nt: TGTGCCAGTCTAGCGGGTATCTACAATGAGCAGTTCTTC

clone_size: -
j_call: TRBJ1-5
v_call: TRBV19
d_call: -
cdr3_aa: CASSSGLVEVSNQPQHF
cdr3_nt: TGTGCCAGTAGTTCGGGGTTGGTGGAGGTGAGCAATCAGCCCCAGCATTTT

clone_size: -
j_call: TRBJ1-4
v_call: TRBV12-5
d_call: -
cdr3_aa: CASGLRLGGEEKLFF
cdr3_nt: TGTGCTAGTGGTTTGCGATTGGGCGGGGAGGAAAAACTGTTTTTT

clone_size: -
j_call: TRBJ2-1
v_call: TRBV30
d_call: -
cdr3_aa: CAWSLRGSWLAHNEQFF
cdr3_nt: TGTGCCTGGAGTCTACGGGGGAGTTGGCTAGCGCACAATGAGCAGTTCTTC

clone_size: -
j_call: TRBJ2-7
v_call: TRBV5-4
d_call: -
cdr3_aa: CASSPTGNAYEQYF
cdr3_nt: TGTGCCAGCAGCCCCACAGGGAACGCCTACGAGCAGTACTTC

clone_size: -
j_call: TRBJ2-7
v_call: TRBV20-1
d_call: -
cdr3_aa: CSASNALEQYF
cdr3_nt: TGCAGTGCTAGTAACGCCCTAGAGCAGTACTTC

clone_size: -
j_call: TRBJ1-2
v_call: TRBV7-8
d_call: -
cdr3_aa: CASSTQGYYGYTF
cdr3_nt: TGTGCCAGCAGCACTCAGGGTTACTATGGCTACACCTTC

clone_size: -
j_call: TRBJ1-4
v_call: TRBV2
d_call: TRBD1
cdr3_aa: CASSQQGGTNEKLFF
cdr3_nt: TGTGCCAGCAGTCAACAGGGGGGAACTAATGAAAAACTGTTTTTT

clone_size: -
j_call: TRBJ1-3
v_call: TRBV5-8
d_call: TRBD1
cdr3_aa: CASSFTGAGNTIYF
cdr3_nt: TGTGCCAGCAGCTTTACAGGGGCTGGAAACACCATATATTTT

clone_size: -
j_call: TRBJ1-3
v_call: TRBV5-1
d_call: -
cdr3_aa: CASSLETRRAPGNTIYF
cdr3_nt: TGCGCCAGCAGCTTGGAGACGCGCAGGGCTCCCGGAAACACCATATATTTT

clone_size: -
j_call: TRBJ1-2
v_call: TRBV7-9
d_call: -
cdr3_aa: CASSLKASPRGGYTF
cdr3_nt: TGTGCCAGCAGCTTAAAGGCATCTCCTAGAGGGGGCTACACCTTC

clone_size: -
j_call: TRBJ1-2
v_call: TRBV5-1
d_call: -
cdr3_aa: CASSLEIGYGYTF
cdr3_nt: TGCGCCAGCAGCTTGGAGATCGGTTATGGCTACACCTTC

clone_size: -
j_call: TRBJ2-7
v_call: TRBV11-1
d_call: -
cdr3_aa: CASSIRTYEQYF
cdr3_nt: TGTGCCAGCAGCATCCGTACCTACGAGCAGTACTTC

clone_size: -
j_call: TRBJ1-1
v_call: TRBV5-6
d_call: -
cdr3_aa: CASSLPQNTEAFF
cdr3_nt: TGTGCCAGCAGCTTGCCACAGAACACTGAAGCTTTCTTT

clone_size: -
j_call: TRBJ1-5
v_call: TRBV6-5
d_call: TRBD1
cdr3_aa: CASSYGGQGSNQPQHF
cdr3_nt: TGTGCCAGCAGTTACGGGGGACAGGGGAGCAATCAGCCCCAGCATTTT

clone_size: -
j_call: TRBJ1-1
v_call: TRBV5-1
d_call: -
cdr3_aa: CASSLAKWGGRDTEAFF
cdr3_nt: TGCGCCAGCAGCTTGGCAAAATGGGGGGGCAGGGACACTGAAGCTTTCTTT

clone_size: once
j_call: TRBJ2-1
v_call: TRBV5-4
d_call: -
cdr3_aa: CASSLERKEQFF
cdr3_nt: TGTGCCAGCAGCTTGGAGCGGAAAGAGCAGTTCTTC

clone_size: -
j_call: TRBJ1-2
v_call: TRBV19
d_call: -
cdr3_aa: CASSIDVLQGTYTF
cdr3_nt: TGTGCCAGTAGTATAGATGTGTTACAGGGCACCTACACCTTC

clone_size: -
j_call: TRBJ2-1
v_call: TRBV4-2
d_call: -
cdr3_aa: CASSQDLFTGSSSYNEQFF
cdr3_nt: TGTGCCAGCAGCCAAGATTTGTTTACGGGGTCAAGCTCCTACAATGAGCAGTTCTTC

clone_size: -
j_call: TRBJ2-3
v_call: TRBV9
d_call: -
cdr3_aa: CASSVGGAVGGAPGGQYF
cdr3_nt: TGTGCCAGCAGCGTAGGAGGAGCAGTTGGAGGGGCCCCAGGGGGGCAGTATTTT

clone_size: -
j_call: TRBJ1-2
v_call: TRBV18
d_call: TRBD1
cdr3_aa: CASSPPSGGYGYTF
cdr3_nt: TGTGCCAGCTCACCTCCATCAGGGGGATATGGCTACACCTTC

clone_size: once
j_call: TRBJ2-2
v_call: TRBV5-4
d_call: TRBD1
cdr3_aa: CASSLAGGRAGELFF
cdr3_nt: TGTGCCAGCAGCTTGGCAGGGGGCAGGGCCGGGGAGCTGTTTTTT

clone_size: -
j_call: TRBJ1-2
v_call: TRBV9
d_call: -
cdr3_aa: CASSPMSGYGYTF
cdr3_nt: TGTGCCAGCAGCCCAATGTCAGGGTATGGCTACACCTTC

clone_size: -
j_call: TRBJ1-1
v_call: TRBV19
d_call: TRBD1
cdr3_aa: CASRKDRGGLAEAFF
cdr3_nt: TGTGCCAGTAGAAAAGACAGGGGTGGGTTAGCTGAAGCTTTCTTT

clone_size: many
j_call: TRBJ1-1
v_call: TRBV5-4
d_call: TRBD1
cdr3_aa: CASSVQGGSEAFF
cdr3_nt: TGTGCCAGCAGCGTACAGGGGGGGAGTGAAGCTTTCTTT

clone_size: -
j_call: TRBJ1-5
v_call: TRBV19
d_call: -
cdr3_aa: CASDRDLRNQPQHF
cdr3_nt: TGTGCCAGTGACCGGGACTTACGCAATCAGCCCCAGCATTTT

clone_size: -
j_call: TRBJ2-7
v_call: TRBV10-3
d_call: TRBD2
cdr3_aa: CAISESIGGAYEQYF
cdr3_nt: TGTGCCATCAGTGAGTCGATCGGGGGGGCCTACGAGCAGTACTTC